What follows describes a single T cell receptor (beta chain). Clones were read by immunoSEQ multiplex PCR, and TCRdb kept only the in-frame ones, dropping some. The table records some 63,000 clones, 75% to 95% of them present only once. The data belong to a study of T cell changes during pregnancy in multiple sclerosis. The J segment lost 8 bases and the V segment lost 4 bases, leaving 1 base of the junction unmatched. CDR1 is MNHEY and CDR2 is SVGAGI in the germline V gene. This CDR3 contains 12 residues. V gene TRBV6-5 combines with J gene TRBJ1-4, with 7 bases identical to TRBD1. The source material was peripheral blood, sampled before pregnancy. The TCR sequence derives from a female donor with multiple sclerosis, enrolled in a pregnancy study. The CDR3 loop is CASSSGQEKLFF. The CDR3 region has the DNA TGTGCCAGCAGTTCGGGACAGGAAAAACTGTTTTTT.